The 32 T cell receptor beta chains listed next were all sequenced from one sample in a study of control samples from healthy donors and cancer patients. Produced via immunoSEQ multiplex PCR; TCRdb's table is partial and in-frame only. This listing includes roughly 190,000 clones. Sequenced sample: blood. The source is a woman between 25 and 40 years old in good health.

The chain is built from TRBV12-3 or TRBV12-4 and TRBJ1-2; D remains unclear. The CDR3 contains 13 residues. V was trimmed by 2 bases and J by 10 bases, leaving 14 bases between them. The CDR3 loop is CASSLYDIRFYTF. The CDR3 DNA is TGTGCCAGCAGTTTATATGACATCAGATTCTACACCTTC.

The chain couples TRBV30 to TRBJ1-1; D ambiguous. Trimming took 2 bases from V and 3 from J, leaving 7 bases between them. The CDR3 is 12 amino acids. Germline V lookup: CDR1 GTSNPN, CDR2 SVGIG (reference sequence). CDR3 residues: CAWSLPYTEAFF. In nucleotides, the CDR3 is TGTGCCTGGAGTCTACCATACACTGAAGCTTTCTTT.

The CDR3 is CASTGAAQETQYF. DNA of the CDR3: TGTGCCAGCACAGGGGCGGCACAAGAGACCCAGTACTTC. The chain carries TRBV7-2 and TRBJ2-5, with D perhaps TRBD1 (6 bases). In germline, CDR1 is SGHTA, CDR2 FQGNSA. Trimming pared 7 bases from V and 2 bases from J, leaving 11 bases between. This CDR3 region has 13 residues.

The CDR3 coding sequence is TGCGCCAGCAGCGCCGCCGGACCGGAAAATAATTCACCCCTCCACTTT. This translates into CASSAAGPENNSPLHF. V is TRBV5-1 and J is TRBJ1-6; D ambiguous. CDR1 is SGHRS, CDR2 YFSETQ, per germline. The ends were cut back, 4 bases at V and 5 bases at J, with 16 bases in the middle. The length of the CDR3 is 16 residues.

As regards this clone: The same CDR3 arises from other DNA sequences in this sample as well. The chain carries TRBV5-1 and TRBJ2-7; a possible D gene is TRBD2 (7 bases). Deletions cut 4 bases from V and 5 bases from J, with 22 bases between. This CDR3 has 16 amino acids. Germline V CDR1 and CDR2: SGHRS, YFSETQ. This chain's CDR3 is CASSHRGRGGLDEQYF. CDR3 bases: TGCGCCAGCAGCCACCGGGGGAGGGGGGGCCTCGACGAGCAGTACTTC.

The chain couples TRBV28 to TRBJ2-7; 11 bases match TRBD1. The CDR3 runs to 16 residues. CDR1 MDHEN and CDR2 SYDVKM come from the germline V gene. Unmatched junction bases numbered 12, after V lost 4 bases and J lost 7 bases. DNA for the CDR3: TGTGCCAGCAGTTATCGAGGACAGGGGGCGCGGCGGGAGCAGTACTTC. This translates into CASSYRGQGARREQYF.

The V and J genes are TRBV4-1 and TRBJ2-1, with 9 bases matching TRBD1. V lost 4 bases, J lost 9 bases, and 7 bases stayed unmatched. This CDR3 has 14 amino acids. Germline values: CDR1 MGHRA, CDR2 YSYEKL. CDR3 coding DNA: TGCGCCAGCAGCCCCGGGACAGGGTCTAGTGAGCAGTTCTTC. The encoded protein is CASSPGTGSSEQFF.

The chain is built from TRBV19 and TRBJ1-5; D is ambiguous. This CDR3 region has 13 residues. The V end was cut by 8 bases, the J end by 4 bases, with 12 bases between. Germline CDR1 LNHDA, CDR2 SQIVND (reference sequence). The CDR3 loop is CASSDGTNQPQHF. The CDR3 region has the DNA TGTGCCAGTTCCGACGGAACGAATCAGCCCCAGCATTTT.

The V gene is TRBV7-2, the J gene TRBJ1-1; D gene ambiguous. CDR3 length: 16 amino acids. CDR1 is SGHTA and CDR2 is FQGNSA in the germline V gene. V shed 5 bases and J shed 0 bases, with 16 bases lying between them. The CDR3 coding sequence is TGTGCCAGCAGCCCCTCCCGGCCGCTGTTGAACACTGAAGCTTTCTTT. This gives the protein CASSPSRPLLNTEAFF.

This chain uses TRBV6-5 with TRBJ2-3; 7 nucleotides agree with TRBD2. V was clipped by 2 bases and J by 4 bases; unmatched bases: 3. The CDR3 has 14 amino acids. Germline CDR1 and CDR2: MNHEY and SVGAGI. DNA for the CDR3: TGTGCCAGCAGTTACACGGGGGGAGCAGATACGCAGTATTTT. This gives the protein CASSYTGGADTQYF.

As DNA, the CDR3 is TGCGCCAGACAGGGGGCCATCAATCAGCCCCAGCATTTT. This sequence encodes CARQGAINQPQHF. The chain uses TRBV10-1 and TRBJ1-5; 9 bases match TRBD1. This CDR3 comprises 13 residues. Germline V lookup: CDR1 WNHNN, CDR2 SYGVQD (reference sequence). Trimming took 9 bases from V and 3 from J; bases not matched to a gene: 3.

As for this clone: The same CDR3 arises from other DNA sequences in this sample as well. The chain carries TRBV28 and TRBJ2-7; TRBD1 agrees at 10 bases. CDR1 MDHEN and CDR2 SYDVKM come from the germline V gene. The CDR3 runs 13 residues. With V trimmed by 3 bases and J by 4 bases, 0 bases remained unmatched. The CDR3 DNA sequence: TGTGCCAGCAGTTTGGGACAGGGGTACGAGCAGTACTTC. This encodes CASSLGQGYEQYF.

The chain recombines TRBV12-5 with TRBJ1-3; D gene unclear. Germline V gene sequence: CDR1 LGHNT, CDR2 FRNRAP. Trimming removed 8 bases from V and 1 base from J, with 9 bases in between. The CDR3 totals 13 residues. In nucleotides, the CDR3 is TGTGCTAGTTCCCCCTCGTCTGGAAACACCATATATTTT. Translated, it gives CASSPSSGNTIYF.

The chain joins TRBV6-1 to TRBJ1-6; 10 positions match TRBD1. Per the germline V gene, CDR1 is MNHNS and CDR2 is SASEGT. The CDR3 sequence is 15 residues long. J gave up 9 bases and V 5 bases, and 7 bases lay outside the gene matches. CDR3 sequence: CASSSQGQGGSPLHF. CDR3 DNA sequence: TGTGCCAGCAGTTCTCAAGGACAGGGGGGTTCACCCCTCCACTTT.

In DNA, the CDR3 is TGTGCCAGCAGCCCCGACAGAACCTATAATTCACCCCTCCACTTT. Translated, it gives CASSPDRTYNSPLHF. The chain employs TRBV7-8 and TRBJ1-6, with a tentative D call TRBD1 (5 bases). CDR1 and CDR2 from the germline V gene are SGHVS and FQNEAQ. Trimming pared 5 bases from V and 2 bases from J, leaving 10 bases between. The CDR3 runs to 15 residues.

CDR3 residues: CASKTWRGANNEQFF. The CDR3 DNA reads as TGCGCCAGCAAGACCTGGCGGGGGGCGAACAATGAGCAGTTCTTC. The V gene is TRBV4-1, the J gene TRBJ2-1; 8 bases match TRBD2. The CDR3 sequence is 15 residues long. From germline, CDR1 is MGHRA and CDR2 YSYEKL. V was clipped by 7 bases and J by 5 bases; unmatched bases: 10.

The V gene is TRBV2, the J gene TRBJ1-5; D is undetermined. Germline V gene data show CDR1 as SNHLY and CDR2 as FYNNEI. V was pared by 1 base and J by 11 bases, with 9 bases between. CDR3 length equals 12 residues. In nucleotides, the CDR3 is TGTGCCAGCAGTGAAGTGATTGAGGCCCAGCATTTT. Translated: CASSEVIEAQHF.

The chain has TRBV5-1 and TRBJ1-1, with D possibly TRBD1 on 6 matching bases. The CDR3 consists of 19 residues. CDR1 is SGHRS, CDR2 YFSETQ, per germline. V lost 1 base and J 1 base, leaving 23 bases between the germline ends. The CDR3, as DNA: TGCGCCAGCAGCTTGACCGTAGTAGACGTCGGCAGGGGGAACACTGAAGCTTTCTTT. This codes for CASSLTVVDVGRGNTEAFF.

This rearrangement joins TRBV15 to TRBJ1-3; D unresolved. CDR3 length equals 16 residues. Deletions cut 0 bases from V and 0 bases from J, with 9 bases between. CDR1 is LNHNV, CDR2 YYDKDF, per germline (reference sequence). As DNA, the CDR3 is TGTGCCACCAGCAGAGATCCGGGCCGCTCTGGAAACACCATATATTTT. As protein: CATSRDPGRSGNTIYF.

The CDR3 here is CASKVNAYQETQYF. In nucleotides, the CDR3 is TGTGCCAGCAAGGTAAACGCGTACCAAGAGACCCAGTACTTC. The chain uses TRBV7-3 and TRBJ2-5, with D hard to call. V was cut by 7 bases and J by 0 bases, with 12 bases left in between. The CDR3 runs 14 residues. Germline V gene lookup returns CDR1 SGHTA and CDR2 FQGTGA.

The chain links TRBV28 to TRBJ2-6; no reliable D call. Per the germline V gene, CDR1 is MDHEN and CDR2 is SYDVKM. The CDR3 is made up of 14 amino acids. Between the trimmed V and J ends, which lost 9 bases and 0 bases, there was a span of 9 bases. The CDR3 protein is CASAIDSGANVLTF. The DNA for the CDR3 is TGTGCCAGTGCAATCGACTCTGGGGCCAACGTCCTGACTTTC.

The rearrangement uses TRBV4-3 and TRBJ1-1; maybe TRBD1 (6 bases). V lost 2 bases and J lost 1, with 23 bases in between. Germline V gives CDR1 LGHNA, CDR2 YSLEER. This CDR3 is built from 19 residues. The CDR3 spells CASSQKRFVWGAKNTEAFF. The CDR3 nucleotides are TGCGCCAGCAGCCAAAAACGCTTCGTGTGGGGGGCTAAGAACACTGAAGCTTTCTTT.

The rearrangement joins TRBV4-1 to TRBJ2-1; 10 bases agree with TRBD1. The CDR3 sequence is 15 residues long. CDR1 is MGHRA and CDR2 is YSYEKL in the germline V gene. V shed 1 base, J shed 7 bases, and the junction held 4 bases outside the gene matches. This CDR3 is CASSQGDRGTNEQFF. In DNA, the CDR3 is TGCGCCAGCAGCCAAGGGGACAGGGGTACAAATGAGCAGTTCTTC.

The CDR3 is CASSIGQGRTQPQHF. The CDR3 DNA follows: TGTGCCAGTAGTATAGGGCAGGGGAGAACTCAGCCCCAGCATTTT. V and J are TRBV19 and TRBJ1-5; perhaps TRBD1 as D (6 bases). Germline V gene lookup returns CDR1 LNHDA and CDR2 SQIVND (reference sequence). The length of the CDR3 is 15 residues. V was pared by 1 base and J by 6 bases, with 13 bases between.

The chain combines TRBV5-6 with TRBJ2-7; tentatively, D is TRBD1 (5 bases). Germline CDR1 and CDR2: SGHDT and YYEEEE. The CDR3 totals 16 residues. V was cut by 0 bases and J by 9 bases, with 22 bases left in between. The CDR3 spells CASSLGLNRHQSGQYF. The CDR3 nucleotides read TGTGCCAGCAGCTTGGGTCTCAACAGGCATCAGTCGGGGCAGTACTTC.

The V call is TRBV7-2, the J call TRBJ2-3; the D gene could be TRBD1 or TRBD2 (5 bases each). The germline V gene has CDR1 SGHTA and CDR2 FQGNSA. The V end lost 0 bases, the J end lost 4 bases, and 5 bases lay between the germline ends. The CDR3 loop spans 13 amino acids. Here the CDR3 DNA reads TGTGCCAGCAGCTTAGCGGGGGCAGATACGCAGTATTTT. This encodes CASSLAGADTQYF.

The chain couples TRBV6-2 or TRBV6-3 to TRBJ1-5, with D perhaps matching TRBD1 (6 bases). With 6 bases removed from V and 2 bases from J, the gap between germline ends came to 17 bases. The CDR3 sequence is 16 residues long. Germline V gives CDR1 MNHEY, CDR2 SVGEGT. Written as DNA, the CDR3 is TGTGCCAGCAGCCCTCGCGGGGCAGGGGGCAATCAGCCCCAGCATTTT. This sequence encodes CASSPRGAGGNQPQHF.

V usage is TRBV9 and J usage is TRBJ1-4, with D unclear. V was shortened by 0 bases and J by 9 bases, with 6 bases between the two germline ends. This CDR3 region has 12 residues. Looked up from germline, CDR1 is SGDLS and CDR2 is YYNGEE. CDR3 sequence: CASSVEGKKLFF. CDR3 bases: TGTGCCAGCAGCGTAGAAGGGAAAAAACTGTTTTTT.

The chain recombines TRBV7-2 with TRBJ2-3, with 7 nucleotides matching TRBD1. This CDR3 region has 14 residues. V was clipped by 8 bases and J by 3 bases; unmatched bases: 8. Germline CDR1 SGHTA, CDR2 FQGNSA. CDR3 in amino acids: CASAPGTATDTQYF. CDR3 DNA sequence: TGTGCCAGCGCTCCCGGGACAGCGACAGATACGCAGTATTTT.

The genes are TRBV5-5 and TRBJ1-1, with no clear D. The CDR3 runs 13 residues. Trimming took off 4 bases at V and 1 base at J, with 8 bases between the two ends. The V gene's germline CDR1 is SGHKS and CDR2 YYEKEE (reference sequence). In nucleotides, the CDR3 is TGTGCCAGCAGCCTAGCGCCGAACACTGAAGCTTTCTTT. Protein product: CASSLAPNTEAFF.

This chain links TRBV27 with TRBJ1-1; D unresolved. Germline loops: CDR1 MNHEY, CDR2 SMNVEV (reference sequence). The V end lost 6 bases, the J end lost 0 bases, and 14 bases lay between the germline ends. This CDR3 is 15 amino acids long. This CDR3 reads CASSLSLAVNTEAFF. DNA for the CDR3: TGTGCCAGCAGCCTATCTTTGGCGGTGAACACTGAAGCTTTCTTT.

The rearrangement links TRBV5-1 to TRBJ1-2; tentative D call: TRBD1 (6 bases). The ends were cut back, 0 bases at V and 0 bases at J, with 12 bases in the middle. The CDR3 has 16 residues. Germline values: CDR1 SGHRS, CDR2 YFSETQ. The CDR3 coding sequence is TGCGCCAGCAGCTTGGCCCAGGGGACGGCTAACTATGGCTACACCTTC. This translates into CASSLAQGTANYGYTF.